The rows below give T cell receptor beta chains drawn from one sample of a study of T cell clones after liver transplantation. Assay: immunoSEQ multiplex PCR; the TCRdb copy retains only in-frame clones and omits some. Here the sample spans some 70,000 clones, 75% to 85% being singletons. The sequencing used CD4+ T cells from blood, collected before liver transplant. The receptor source for this set is a human donor who received a liver transplant. The conserved cysteine and the conserved F or W are not part of the CDR3 here.

>TRBJ2-5|TRBV7-7
ASSLVDSQETQY
>TRBJ2-7|TRBV5-5
ASTLAGFPTYEQY
>TRBJ2-7|TRBV11-2
ASSFIAGGEQY
>TRBJ2-1|TRBV4-1
ASSPRLAGEDFNEQF
>TRBJ2-1|TRBV7-8
ASEREPHGEQF
>TRBJ2-7|TRBV28
ASSSLYEQY
>TRBJ1-1|TRBV7-2
ASSLVSQGAAEAF
>TRBJ1-5|TRBV28
ASSLGETLHQPQH
>TRBJ1-1|TRBV5-1
ASSPPGGGRGNTEAF
>TRBJ2-1|TRBV14
ASSQGHFNQEGSYNEQF
>TRBJ1-1|TRBV28
ASRLGGNPEAF
>TRBJ1-3|TRBV5-4
ASSLDQGGNTIY
>TRBJ2-7|TRBV21-1
ASSKSKTAITTYEQY
>TRBJ1-1|TRBV18
ASSPLLDLENTEAF
>TRBJ1-1|TRBV29-1
SVRGGYTEAF
>TRBJ2-1|TRBV14
ASSLAGARSYNEQF
>TRBJ2-7|TRBV27
ASSLRARLAGDEQY
>TRBJ2-3|TRBV18
ASSGLAGVGTDTQY
>TRBJ1-2|TRBV15
ATSSQGYGYT
>TRBJ2-1|TRBV7-6
ASSPLAAQNEQF
>TRBJ1-1|TRBV5-4
ATRTRQKGDTEAF
>TRBJ2-1|TRBV15
ATSRDLTTSYNEQF
>TRBJ2-3|TRBV27
ASSGTTHATQY
>TRBJ2-1|TRBV27
ASSNSAGGYNEQF
>TRBJ1-5|TRBV27
ATPRDKNQPQH
>TRBJ1-1|TRBV28
ASMAGGWVMNTEAF
>TRBJ1-4|TRBV6-5
ASSYLPTNEKLF
>TRBJ2-3|TRBV10-2
ASSTLAGAPDTQY
>TRBJ2-1|TRBV19
ASSGWASGSDEQF
>TRBJ2-2|TRBV18
ASSIDTANTGELF
>TRBJ1-5|TRBV10-3
AISGIGVQPQH